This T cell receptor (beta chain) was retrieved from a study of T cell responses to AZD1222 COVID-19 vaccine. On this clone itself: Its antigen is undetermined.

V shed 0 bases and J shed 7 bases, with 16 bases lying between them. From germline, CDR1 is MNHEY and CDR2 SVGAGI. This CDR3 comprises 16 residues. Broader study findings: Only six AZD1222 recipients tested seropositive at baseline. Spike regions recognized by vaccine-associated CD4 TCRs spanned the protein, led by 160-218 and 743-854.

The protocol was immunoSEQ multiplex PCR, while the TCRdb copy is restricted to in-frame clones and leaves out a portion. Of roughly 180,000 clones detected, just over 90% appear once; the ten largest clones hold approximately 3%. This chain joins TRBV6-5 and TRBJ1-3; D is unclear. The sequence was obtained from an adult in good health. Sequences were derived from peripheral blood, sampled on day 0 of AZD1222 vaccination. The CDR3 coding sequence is TGTGCCAGCAGTTACTCGGTGGCGGGAATGCGGAACACCATATATTTT. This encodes CASSYSVAGMRNTIYF.